These T cell receptor beta chains were read from a single sample in a study of T-cell memory formation after mild COVID-19. TCRdb reprocessed the 5' RACE reads with MiXCR, giving one entry per CDR3 protein. The sample has approximately 500,000 distinct CDR3 sequences; 20% to 25% are singletons. The sample consisted of PBMCs or a T cell subset sorted from them (not recorded which). These receptors were obtained from an adult woman who had mild COVID-19 (a few samples of this study predate the infection). Cell type and time point are not known. Each CDR3 is given with its conserved first and last residue. D genes are given only for firm matches. Some rows mark clone size as missing; the rest say once, few, many or name a class of expanded clone.

J | D | V | size | DNA | CDR3
TRBJ1-2 | NA | TRBV12-3/TRBV12-4 | NA | TGTGCCAGCAGTTTGGCAGGGTCTTACTCCTATGGCTACACCTTC | CASSLAGSYSYGYTF
TRBJ2-7 | NA | TRBV4-1 | few | TGCGCCAGCAGCCTCTCAGGGGAGGCAAACGAGCAGTACTTC | CASSLSGEANEQYF
TRBJ2-7 | NA | TRBV19 | few | TGTGCCAGTAGTATTACAAGCGTGACCTTTGGCTACGAGCAGTACTTC | CASSITSVTFGYEQYF
TRBJ2-2 | NA | TRBV9 | few | TGTGCCAGCAGCGTAGGAGGTGCGGGGGCTGGGGAGCTGTTTTTT | CASSVGGAGAGELFF
TRBJ2-3 | TRBD1 | TRBV5-1 | few | TGCGCCAGCAGCGAACCGGACAGGGCCATAGATACGCAGTATTTT | CASSEPDRAIDTQYF
TRBJ2-5 | TRBD1 | TRBV10-3 | NA | TGTGCCATCAAGAAGACAGGGACGAGCCAAGAGACCCAGTACTTC | CAIKKTGTSQETQYF
TRBJ2-7 | TRBD2 | TRBV12-3/TRBV12-4 | many | TGTGCCAGCAGTTTAGGGCTAGCGGCTTACGAGCAGTACTTC | CASSLGLAAYEQYF
TRBJ2-2 | NA | TRBV5-1 | few | TGCGCCAGCAGCTCGAGGAAGTTAAACACCGGGGAGCTGTTTTTT | CASSSRKLNTGELFF
TRBJ2-5 | TRBD2 | TRBV12-3/TRBV12-4 | few | TGTGCCAGCAGTTTAGTGGGGGTAGCGGGAGGGCCGGGAGAGACCCAGTACTTC | CASSLVGVAGGPGETQYF
TRBJ1-1 | NA | TRBV6-8 | once | TGTGCCAGCAGTTACTCGGGGGTAATGAACACTGAAGCTTTCTTT | CASSYSGVMNTEAFF
TRBJ2-5 | TRBD1 | TRBV5-5 | NA | TGTGCCAGCAGTCAAGACGACAGGGGGCAAGAGACCCAGTACTTC | CASSQDDRGQETQYF
TRBJ2-1 | TRBD2 | TRBV2 | few | TGTGCCAGCATGATGGAGCGGGAGGAATCTGAGCAGTTCTTC | CASMMEREESEQFF
TRBJ2-2 | TRBD1 | TRBV19 | NA | TGTGCCAGTAGCTCCGGGACAGGGTACACCGGGGAGCTGTTTTTT | CASSSGTGYTGELFF
TRBJ1-1 | TRBD1 | TRBV11-2 | NA | TGTGCCAGCAGCTGGACCGGGACAGGTGACACTGAAGCTTTCTTT | CASSWTGTGDTEAFF
TRBJ2-7 | TRBD1 | TRBV27 | few | TGTGCCAGCAGCAGGGGACAGGGAGTGGGGCACGAGCAGTACTTC | CASSRGQGVGHEQYF
TRBJ2-5 | NA | TRBV5-4 | NA | TGTGCCAGCAGCTTGGTGGGACAATTGGGAGAGACCCAGTACTTC | CASSLVGQLGETQYF
TRBJ2-3 | NA | TRBV9 | few | TGTGCCAGCAGCGTAGACCCTGGCAGCACAGATACGCAGTATTTT | CASSVDPGSTDTQYF
TRBJ1-2 | TRBD1 | TRBV5-4 | NA | TGTGCCAGCAGCGAGGGACAGGACTATGGCTACACCTTC | CASSEGQDYGYTF
TRBJ2-1 | TRBD2 | TRBV20-1 | once | TGCAGTGCTAGAGGTTCTAGCGGGGAGACCTACAATGAGCAGTTCTTC | CSARGSSGETYNEQFF
TRBJ2-6 | NA | TRBV7-9 | few | TGTGCCAGCAGCGGGGCGGCGGGGGCCAACGTCCTGACTTTC | CASSGAAGANVLTF
TRBJ1-5 | NA | TRBV6-5 | few | TGTGCCAGCAGTCACGGACAGAATCAGCCCCAGCATTTT | CASSHGQNQPQHF
TRBJ1-3 | NA | TRBV6-5 | NA | TGTGCCAGCAGTTACAGGGCCTCTGGAAACACCATATATTTT | CASSYRASGNTIYF